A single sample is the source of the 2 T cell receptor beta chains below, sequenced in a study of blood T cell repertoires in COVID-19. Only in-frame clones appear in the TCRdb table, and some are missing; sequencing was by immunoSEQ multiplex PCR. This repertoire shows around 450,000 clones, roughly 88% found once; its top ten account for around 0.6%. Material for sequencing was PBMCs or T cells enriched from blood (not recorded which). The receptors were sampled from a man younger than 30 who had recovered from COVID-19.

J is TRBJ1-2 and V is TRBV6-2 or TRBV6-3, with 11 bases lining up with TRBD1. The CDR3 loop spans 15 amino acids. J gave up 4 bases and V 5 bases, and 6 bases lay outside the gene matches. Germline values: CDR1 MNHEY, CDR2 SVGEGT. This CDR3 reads CASSQGTGGAYGYTF. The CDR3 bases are TGTGCCAGCAGTCAGGGGACAGGGGGGGCCTATGGCTACACCTTC.

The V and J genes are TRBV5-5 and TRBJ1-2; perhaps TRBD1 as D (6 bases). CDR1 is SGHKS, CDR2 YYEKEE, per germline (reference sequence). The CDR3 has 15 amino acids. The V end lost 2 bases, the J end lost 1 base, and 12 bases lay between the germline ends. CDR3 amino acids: CASSFGDRLNYGYTF. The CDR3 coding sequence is TGTGCCAGCAGCTTTGGAGACAGGCTTAACTATGGCTACACCTTC.